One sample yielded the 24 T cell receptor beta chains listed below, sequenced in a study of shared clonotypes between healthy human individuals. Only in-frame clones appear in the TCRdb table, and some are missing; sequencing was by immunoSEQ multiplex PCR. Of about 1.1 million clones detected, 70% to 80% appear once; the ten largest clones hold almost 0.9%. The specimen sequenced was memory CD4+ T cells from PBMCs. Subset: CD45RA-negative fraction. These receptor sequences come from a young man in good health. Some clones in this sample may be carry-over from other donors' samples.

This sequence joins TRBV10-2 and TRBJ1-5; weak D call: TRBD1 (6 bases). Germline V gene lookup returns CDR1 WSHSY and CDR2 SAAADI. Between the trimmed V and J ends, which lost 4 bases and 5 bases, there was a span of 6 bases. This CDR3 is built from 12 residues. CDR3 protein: CASSAGDQPQHF. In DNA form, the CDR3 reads TGCGCCAGCAGTGCAGGGGATCAGCCCCAGCATTTT.

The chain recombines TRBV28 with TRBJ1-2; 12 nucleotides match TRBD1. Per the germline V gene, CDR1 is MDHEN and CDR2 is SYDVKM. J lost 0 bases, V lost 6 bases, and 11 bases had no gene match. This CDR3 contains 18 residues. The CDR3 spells CASSSPGTGGYANYGYTF. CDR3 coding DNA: TGTGCCAGCAGCTCCCCCGGGACAGGGGGCTATGCTAACTATGGCTACACCTTC.

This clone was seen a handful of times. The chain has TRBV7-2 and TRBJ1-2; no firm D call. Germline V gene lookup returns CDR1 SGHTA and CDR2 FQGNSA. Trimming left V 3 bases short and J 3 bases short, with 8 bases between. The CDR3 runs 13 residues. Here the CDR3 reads CASSFRVDYGYTF. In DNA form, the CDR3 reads TGTGCCAGCAGCTTTCGGGTGGACTATGGCTACACCTTC.

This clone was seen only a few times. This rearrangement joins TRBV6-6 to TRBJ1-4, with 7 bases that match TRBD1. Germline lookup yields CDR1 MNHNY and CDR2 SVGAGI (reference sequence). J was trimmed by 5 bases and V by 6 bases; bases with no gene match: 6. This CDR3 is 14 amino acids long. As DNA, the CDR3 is TGTGCCAGCAGCCCGGGACAGTCAAATGAAAAACTGTTTTTT. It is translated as CASSPGQSNEKLFF.

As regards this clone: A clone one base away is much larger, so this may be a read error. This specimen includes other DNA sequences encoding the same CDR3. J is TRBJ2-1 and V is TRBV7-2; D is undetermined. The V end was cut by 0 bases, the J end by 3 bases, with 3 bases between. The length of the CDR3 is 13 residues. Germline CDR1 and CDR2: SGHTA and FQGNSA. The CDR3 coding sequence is TGTGCCAGCAGCTTAGCTAGCTACAATGAGCAGTTCTTC. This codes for CASSLASYNEQFF.

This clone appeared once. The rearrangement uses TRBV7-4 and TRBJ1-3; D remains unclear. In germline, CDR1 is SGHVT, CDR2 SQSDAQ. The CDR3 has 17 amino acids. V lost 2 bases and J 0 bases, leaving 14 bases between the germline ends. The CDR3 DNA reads TGTGCCAGCAGCTTACTCTGGATCTCGGCCTCTGGAAACACCATATATTTT. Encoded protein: CASSLLWISASGNTIYF.

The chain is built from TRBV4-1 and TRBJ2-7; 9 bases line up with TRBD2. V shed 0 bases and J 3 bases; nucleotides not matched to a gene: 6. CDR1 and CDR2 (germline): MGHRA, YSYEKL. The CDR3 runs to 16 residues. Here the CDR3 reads CASSQDPSGIDYEQYF. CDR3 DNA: TGCGCCAGCAGCCAAGATCCTAGCGGGATAGACTACGAGCAGTACTTC.

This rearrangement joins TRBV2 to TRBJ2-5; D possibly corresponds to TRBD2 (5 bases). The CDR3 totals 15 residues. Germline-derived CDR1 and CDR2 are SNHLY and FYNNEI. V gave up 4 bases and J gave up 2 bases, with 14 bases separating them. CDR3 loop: CASSARLRGQETQYF. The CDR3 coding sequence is TGTGCCAGCAGTGCTCGTCTTCGAGGGCAAGAGACCCAGTACTTC.

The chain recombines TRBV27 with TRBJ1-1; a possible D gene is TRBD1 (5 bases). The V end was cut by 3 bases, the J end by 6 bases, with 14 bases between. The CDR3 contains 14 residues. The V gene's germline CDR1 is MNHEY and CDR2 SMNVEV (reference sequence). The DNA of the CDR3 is TGTGCCAGCAGTTTCGGGGCCCGTGGGTCTGAAGCTTTCTTT. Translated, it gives CASSFGARGSEAFF.

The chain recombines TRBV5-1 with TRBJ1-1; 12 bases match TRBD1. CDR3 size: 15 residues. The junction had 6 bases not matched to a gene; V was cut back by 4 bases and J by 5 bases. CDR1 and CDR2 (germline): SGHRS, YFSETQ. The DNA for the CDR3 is TGCGCCAGCAGCGACCGGGACAGGGGGCTTACTGAAGCTTTCTTT. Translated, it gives CASSDRDRGLTEAFF.

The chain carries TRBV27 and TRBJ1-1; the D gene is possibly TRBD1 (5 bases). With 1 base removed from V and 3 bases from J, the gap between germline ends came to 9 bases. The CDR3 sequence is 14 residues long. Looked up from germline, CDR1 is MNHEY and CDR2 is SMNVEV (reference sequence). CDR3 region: CASSLFGRDTEAFF. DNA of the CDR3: TGTGCCAGCAGTTTATTTGGCAGGGACACTGAAGCTTTCTTT.

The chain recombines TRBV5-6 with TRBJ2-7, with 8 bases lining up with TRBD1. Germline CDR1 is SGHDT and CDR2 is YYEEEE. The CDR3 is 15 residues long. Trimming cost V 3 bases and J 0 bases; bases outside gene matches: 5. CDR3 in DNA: TGTGCCAGCAGCTACCGGGACAGGTTCTCCTACGAGCAGTACTTC. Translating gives CASSYRDRFSYEQYF.

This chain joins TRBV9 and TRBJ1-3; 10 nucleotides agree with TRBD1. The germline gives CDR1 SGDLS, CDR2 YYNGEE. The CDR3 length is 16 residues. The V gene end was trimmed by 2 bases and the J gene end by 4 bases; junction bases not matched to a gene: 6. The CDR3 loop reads CASSVIGTGVGNTIYF. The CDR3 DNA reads TGTGCCAGCAGCGTGATAGGGACAGGGGTGGGAAACACCATATATTTT. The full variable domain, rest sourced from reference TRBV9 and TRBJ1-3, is DSGVTQTPKHLITATGQRVTLRCSPRSGDLSVYWYQQSLDQGLQFLIQYYNGEERAKGNILERFSAQQFPDLHSELNLSSLELGDSALYFCASSVIGTGVGNTIYFGEGSWLTVV.

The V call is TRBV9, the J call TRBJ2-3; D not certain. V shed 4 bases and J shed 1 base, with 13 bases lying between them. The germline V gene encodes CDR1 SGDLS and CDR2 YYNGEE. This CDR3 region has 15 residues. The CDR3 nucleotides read TGTGCCAGCAGCCCCTACCCTGGGGGCACAGATACGCAGTATTTT. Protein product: CASSPYPGGTDTQYF.

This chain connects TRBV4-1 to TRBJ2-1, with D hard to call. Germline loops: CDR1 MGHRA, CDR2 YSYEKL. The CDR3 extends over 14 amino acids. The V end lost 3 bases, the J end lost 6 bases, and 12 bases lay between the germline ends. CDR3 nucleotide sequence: TGCGCCAGCAGCCAGCCCGTTGCTTCCAATGAGCAGTTCTTC. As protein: CASSQPVASNEQFF.

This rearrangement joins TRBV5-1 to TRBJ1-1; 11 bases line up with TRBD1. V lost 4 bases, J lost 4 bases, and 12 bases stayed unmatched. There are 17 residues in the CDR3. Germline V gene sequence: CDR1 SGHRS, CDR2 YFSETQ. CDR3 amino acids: CASSQGPGQGDVTEAFF. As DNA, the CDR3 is TGCGCCAGCAGCCAGGGTCCGGGACAGGGGGACGTCACTGAAGCTTTCTTT.

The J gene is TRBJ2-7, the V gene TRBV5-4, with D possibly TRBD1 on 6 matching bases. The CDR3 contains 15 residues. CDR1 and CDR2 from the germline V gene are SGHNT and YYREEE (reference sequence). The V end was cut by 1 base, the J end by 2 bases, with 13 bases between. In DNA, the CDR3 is TGTGCCAGCAGCTTGATGTCAGGGGTCGCCTACGAGCAGTACTTC. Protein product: CASSLMSGVAYEQYF.

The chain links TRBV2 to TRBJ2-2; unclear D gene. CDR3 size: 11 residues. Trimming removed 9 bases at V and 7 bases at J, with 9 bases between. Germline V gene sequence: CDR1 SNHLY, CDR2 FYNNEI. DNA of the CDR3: TGTGCCAGTAGTCTGGTCGGGGAGCTGTTTTTT. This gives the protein CASSLVGELFF.

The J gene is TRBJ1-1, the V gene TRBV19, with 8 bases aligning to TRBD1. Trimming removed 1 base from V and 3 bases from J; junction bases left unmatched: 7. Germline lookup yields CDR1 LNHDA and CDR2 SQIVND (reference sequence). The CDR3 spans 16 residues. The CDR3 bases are TGTGCCAGTAGTATAGGACAGGGGAGAGTATACACTGAAGCTTTCTTT. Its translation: CASSIGQGRVYTEAFF.

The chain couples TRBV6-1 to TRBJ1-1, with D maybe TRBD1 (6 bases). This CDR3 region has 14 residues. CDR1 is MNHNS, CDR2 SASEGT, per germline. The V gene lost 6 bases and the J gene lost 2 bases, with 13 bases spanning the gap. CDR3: CASRMWGLNTEAFF. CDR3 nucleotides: TGTGCCAGCAGGATGTGGGGGCTTAACACTGAAGCTTTCTTT.

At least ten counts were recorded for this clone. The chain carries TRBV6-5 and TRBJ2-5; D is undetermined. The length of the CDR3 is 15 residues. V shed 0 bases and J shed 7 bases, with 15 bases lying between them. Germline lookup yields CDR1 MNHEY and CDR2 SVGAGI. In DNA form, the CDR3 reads TGTGCCAGCAGTTACTCGTTTACAGCGCCTGGGACCCAGTACTTC. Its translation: CASSYSFTAPGTQYF.

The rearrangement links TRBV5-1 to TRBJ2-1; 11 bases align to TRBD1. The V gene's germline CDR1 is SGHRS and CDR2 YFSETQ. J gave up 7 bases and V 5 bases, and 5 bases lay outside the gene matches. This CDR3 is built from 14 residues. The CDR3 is CASRPGTGGNEQFF. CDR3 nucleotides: TGCGCCAGCAGACCCGGGACAGGGGGGAATGAGCAGTTCTTC.

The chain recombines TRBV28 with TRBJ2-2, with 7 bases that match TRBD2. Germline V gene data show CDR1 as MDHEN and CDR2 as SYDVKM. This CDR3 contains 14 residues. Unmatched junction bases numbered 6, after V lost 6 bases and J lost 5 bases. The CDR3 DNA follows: TGTGCCAGCAGACTAGCGAGCCGGACCGGGGAGCTGTTTTTT. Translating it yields CASRLASRTGELFF.

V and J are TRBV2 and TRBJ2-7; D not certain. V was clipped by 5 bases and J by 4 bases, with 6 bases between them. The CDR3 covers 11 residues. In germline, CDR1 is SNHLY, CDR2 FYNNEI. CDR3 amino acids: CASSQRYEQYF. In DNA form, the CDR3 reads TGTGCCAGCAGTCAAAGGTACGAGCAGTACTTC.